The rows below give T cell receptor beta chains drawn from one sample of a study of T cells in Graves' hyperthyroidism and ophthalmopathy. A single record per CDR3 protein comes from TCRdb applying MiXCR to the multiplex PCR reads. The table shows roughly 500,000 distinct CDR3 sequences, with approximately 24% occurring only once. Sample: blood. The receptors come from a woman between 25 and 40 years old with Graves' ophthalmopathy. Both conserved end residues are part of each CDR3. A D gene is named only where the DNA matches it firmly. The size of a clone is reported for some rows only, either as once, few or many, or as a class for expanded clones.

J,D,V,size,CDR3,DNA
TRBJ1-5,NA,TRBV6-1,few,CASSGTGSRVINQPQHF,TGTGCCAGCAGTGGAACCGGATCCCGGGTTATTAATCAGCCCCAGCATTTT
TRBJ1-5,TRBD1,TRBV6-1,NA,CASSTTGSDQPQHF,TGTGCCAGCAGCACGACAGGGTCGGATCAGCCCCAGCATTTT
TRBJ2-7,NA,TRBV6-1,many,CASGEGHQHYEQYF,TGTGCCAGCGGTGAAGGTCACCAGCACTACGAGCAGTACTTC
TRBJ1-6,NA,TRBV12-3/TRBV12-4,many,CASSPTSGLGNSPLHF,TGTGCCAGCAGTCCAACCTCAGGGCTTGGGAATTCACCCCTCCACTTT
TRBJ2-7,TRBD2,TRBV2,many,CASSEAKTSQLQYF,TGTGCCAGCAGTGAAGCTAAGACTAGCCAGTTGCAGTACTTC
TRBJ1-5,TRBD1,TRBV6-1,few,CASRRVDGTGNQPQHF,TGTGCCAGCAGGAGGGTAGACGGGACAGGAAATCAGCCCCAGCATTTT
TRBJ1-3,NA,TRBV2,many,CASSESGRSAGNTIYF,TGTGCCAGCAGTGAATCAGGCCGCTCTGCTGGAAACACCATATATTTT
TRBJ1-2,NA,TRBV15,many,CATSRGREANYGYTF,TGTGCCACCAGCAGAGGCAGGGAGGCTAACTATGGCTACACCTTC
TRBJ1-1,TRBD1,TRBV19,many,CASSIGRDRERGTEAFF,TGTGCCAGTAGTATCGGCCGGGACAGGGAGAGAGGAACTGAAGCTTTCTTT
TRBJ2-7,TRBD1,TRBV6-1,few,CASKDQTGLIGEQYF,TGTGCCAGCAAGGATCAGACAGGGTTGATTGGAGAGCAGTACTTC
TRBJ2-2,NA,TRBV30,few,CAWSSRDPGELFF,TGTGCCTGGTCCTCCAGAGACCCCGGGGAGCTGTTTTTT
TRBJ2-5,TRBD2,TRBV7-8,many,CASSSLLLGLAGEETQYF,TGTGCCAGCAGCTCCCTCCTACTTGGACTAGCGGGTGAAGAGACCCAGTACTTC
TRBJ2-2,NA,TRBV29-1,NA,CSADNTGELFF,TGCAGCGCAGACAACACCGGGGAGCTGTTTTTT
TRBJ1-1,NA,TRBV11-2,many,CASSLDRRAEAFF,TGTGCCAGCAGCTTAGATCGGAGGGCTGAAGCTTTCTTT
TRBJ2-7,TRBD2,TRBV12-3/TRBV12-4,few,CASSLQTSGRVNEQYF,TGTGCCAGCAGTTTGCAGACTAGCGGGAGGGTCAACGAGCAGTACTTC
TRBJ2-7,TRBD1,TRBV7-2,many,CASCLTGVGEQCF,TGTGCCAGCTGCCTCACAGGGGTGGGCGAGCAGTGCTTC
TRBJ1-2,NA,TRBV6-2/TRBV6-3,many,CASSYSSVRGLANYGYTF,TGTGCCAGCAGTTACTCAAGTGTCAGGGGACTAGCTAACTATGGCTACACCTTC
TRBJ1-1,NA,TRBV5-1,many,CASSLSYMNTEAFF,TGCGCCAGCAGCTTGTCTTATATGAACACTGAAGCTTTCTTT
TRBJ1-3,NA,TRBV4-1,many,CASSQESPSPSGNTIYF,TGCGCCAGCAGCCAAGAATCCCCGTCTCCCTCTGGAAACACCATATATTTT
TRBJ2-7,NA,TRBV20-1,many,CSARGTTRGFYEQYF,TGCAGTGCTAGAGGTACGACTAGGGGTTTCTACGAGCAGTACTTC
TRBJ1-5,NA,TRBV30,NA,CAWSVQSSNQPQHF,TGTGCCTGGAGTGTACAAAGTAGCAATCAGCCCCAGCATTTT
TRBJ1-1,NA,TRBV12-3/TRBV12-4,NA,CASSFLRDTSAFF,TGTGCCAGCAGTTTTTTGAGGGACACGAGCGCTTTCTTT
TRBJ2-7,NA,TRBV5-1,many,CASSLLDSTAYEQYF,TGCGCCAGCAGTCTCCTTGACTCAACGGCCTACGAGCAGTACTTC
TRBJ1-2,NA,TRBV19,few,CASSMSSGSGGYTF,TGTGCCAGTAGTATGAGTTCGGGATCCGGTGGCTACACCTTC
TRBJ2-7,NA,TRBV11-3,NA,CASSFGLRGSYEQYF,TGTGCCAGCAGCTTCGGTCTCCGGGGCTCCTACGAGCAGTACTTC
TRBJ1-5,NA,TRBV27,many,CASSSRTGGRGNQPQHF,TGTGCCAGCAGCTCTCGTACCGGGGGAAGGGGCAATCAGCCCCAGCATTTT
TRBJ1-5,NA,TRBV5-6,many,CASSLGGGDGQPQHF,TGTGCCAGCAGCTTGGGCGGTGGGGACGGACAGCCCCAGCATTTT
TRBJ1-3,TRBD1,TRBV27,NA,CASSLSGGLGNTIYF,TGTGCCAGCAGTTTATCAGGGGGCTTGGGAAACACCATATATTTT
TRBJ1-1,TRBD1,TRBV11-3,NA,CARGGGRTCWTEAFF,TGTGCCAGAGGGGGCGGGAGGACGTGTTGGACTGAAGCTTTCTTT
TRBJ2-2,NA,TRBV5-1,many,CASSLVRATNTGELFF,TGCGCCAGCAGCTTGGTCCGGGCTACTAACACCGGGGAGCTGTTTTTT
TRBJ1-1,NA,TRBV6-5,many,CASTDSIGAFF,TGTGCCAGCACCGACAGTATTGGAGCTTTCTTT
TRBJ1-1,TRBD1,TRBV6-2/TRBV6-3,few,CASSEMRQGGDTEAFF,TGTGCCAGCAGCGAGATGAGACAGGGAGGGGACACTGAAGCTTTCTTT
TRBJ2-7,TRBD2,TRBV29-1,many,CSGGGNTYEQYF,TGCAGCGGCGGGGGGAATACCTACGAGCAGTACTTC
TRBJ1-6,NA,TRBV5-1,NA,CASSLGGRHNSPLHF,TGCGCCAGCAGCTTGGGGGGTCGGCATAATTCACCCCTCCACTTT
TRBJ1-2,NA,TRBV24-1,NA,CATSDSGTKYGYTF,TGTGCCACCAGTGATTCCGGGACCAAGTATGGCTACACCTTC
TRBJ1-1,TRBD1,TRBV12-3/TRBV12-4,NA,CASSSSSTGDTEAFF,TGTGCCAGCAGTTCATCGTCGACAGGGGACACTGAAGCTTTCTTT
TRBJ1-2,NA,TRBV28,few,CASSLLGPLEDGYTF,TGTGCCAGCAGTTTACTGGGGCCTTTGGAGGATGGCTACACCTTC
TRBJ2-7,NA,TRBV6-1,many,CASSEVTLAYEQYF,TGTGCCAGCAGTGAAGTAACCTTAGCCTACGAGCAGTACTTC
TRBJ1-1,NA,TRBV9,NA,CASSVNENTEAFF,TGTGCCAGCAGCGTTAACGAGAACACTGAAGCTTTCTTT
TRBJ1-2,NA,TRBV6-1,many,CASTSTDYGYTF,TGTGCCAGCACCTCGACAGACTATGGCTACACCTTC
TRBJ2-4,TRBD1,TRBV29-1,many,CSVRTGGDIQYF,TGCAGCGTTCGGACAGGGGGGGACATTCAGTACTTC
TRBJ1-1,TRBD1,TRBV30,many,CAWRDRGETEAFF,TGTGCCTGGAGGGACAGGGGCGAGACTGAAGCTTTCTTT
TRBJ1-2,NA,TRBV18,many,CASSPETGDYGYTF,TGTGCCAGCTCACCTGAGACGGGAGACTATGGCTACACCTTC
TRBJ2-7,TRBD1,TRBV28,many,CASTPSGTGAHEQYF,TGTGCCAGCACCCCCTCCGGGACAGGGGCCCACGAGCAGTACTTC
TRBJ2-2,NA,TRBV5-1,few,CASMEEKTLNTGELFF,TGCGCCAGCATGGAGGAGAAAACCCTGAACACCGGGGAGCTGTTTTTT
TRBJ2-2,NA,TRBV12-3/TRBV12-4,many,CASSLRQGMNTGELFF,TGTGCCAGCAGTTTACGTCAGGGAATGAACACCGGGGAGCTGTTTTTT
TRBJ2-7,NA,TRBV3-1,NA,CASSHPGKTYEQYF,TGTGCCAGCAGCCACCCGGGAAAAACCTACGAGCAGTACTTC
TRBJ1-1,NA,TRBV6-4,few,CASSDSSLGTEAFF,TGTGCCAGCAGTGACTCGAGTCTCGGCACTGAAGCTTTCTTT
TRBJ1-5,NA,TRBV28,many,CASSLGVSRRVDQPQHF,TGTGCCAGCAGTTTAGGTGTCAGTCGGAGGGTCGATCAGCCCCAGCATTTT
TRBJ1-2,TRBD1,TRBV16,many,CASRNSDREWHGYGYTF,TGTGCCAGCAGAAATTCGGACAGGGAATGGCATGGGTATGGCTACACCTTC
TRBJ1-1,NA,TRBV10-3,NA,CAIGGEASEAFF,TGTGCCATCGGGGGAGAAGCCTCTGAAGCTTTCTTT
TRBJ1-1,NA,TRBV20-1,many,CSARKGLGNTEAFF,TGCAGTGCTAGAAAGGGACTGGGGAACACTGAAGCTTTCTTT
TRBJ2-7,NA,TRBV20-1,many,CSAPWLSEQYF,TGCAGTGCTCCCTGGCTGAGCGAGCAGTACTTC
TRBJ1-1,TRBD1,TRBV29-1,NA,CSVTGQRGTEAFF,TGCAGCGTGACGGGACAGCGAGGGACTGAAGCTTTCTTT
TRBJ2-4,NA,TRBV7-2,many,CASSPTSRGTKYF,TGTGCCAGCAGCCCCACCTCTAGGGGGACTAAGTACTTC
TRBJ2-5,NA,TRBV30,NA,CALQAEGIKETQYF,TGTGCCCTCCAGGCGGAGGGAATAAAAGAGACCCAGTACTTC
TRBJ2-5,NA,TRBV2,NA,CASGGTNQETQYF,TGTGCCAGCGGTGGGACAAACCAAGAGACCCAGTACTTC
TRBJ1-2,NA,TRBV2,many,CASSPWGGNGYGYTF,TGTGCCAGCAGCCCCTGGGGGGGAAATGGCTATGGCTACACCTTC
TRBJ1-5,TRBD1,TRBV27,many,CASSLSPSGTGGLRNQPQHF,TGTGCCAGCAGTTTATCCCCCTCCGGGACAGGGGGGTTAAGGAACCAGCCCCAGCATTTT